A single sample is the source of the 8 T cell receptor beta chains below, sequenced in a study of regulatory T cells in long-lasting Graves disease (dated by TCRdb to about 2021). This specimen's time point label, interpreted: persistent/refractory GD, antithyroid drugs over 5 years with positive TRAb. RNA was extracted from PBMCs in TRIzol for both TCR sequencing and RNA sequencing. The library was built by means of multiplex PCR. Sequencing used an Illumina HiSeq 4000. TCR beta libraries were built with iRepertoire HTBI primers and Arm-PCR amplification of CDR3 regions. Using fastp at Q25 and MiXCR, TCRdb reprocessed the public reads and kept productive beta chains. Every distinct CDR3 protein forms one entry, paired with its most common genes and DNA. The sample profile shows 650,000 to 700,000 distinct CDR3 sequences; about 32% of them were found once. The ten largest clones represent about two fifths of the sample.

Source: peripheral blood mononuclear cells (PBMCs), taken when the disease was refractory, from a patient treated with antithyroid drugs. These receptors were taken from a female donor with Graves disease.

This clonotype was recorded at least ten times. CDR3 bases: TGTGCCAGCAGCCCAGCGGGAGCCTACGAGCAGTACTTC. Amino acid sequence: CASSPAGAYEQYF. The chain combines TRBV18 with TRBJ2-7, with 8 bases lining up with TRBD2. The CDR3 consists of 13 residues. Germline values: CDR1 KGHSH, CDR2 LQKENI. The V and J ends lost 8 bases and 2 bases, in that order; junction bases with no gene match: 5.

The CDR3 DNA is TGTGCCAGCAACCCAGATGTCGGGGGGCCTAACTATGGCTACACCTTC. Its protein is CASNPDVGGPNYGYTF. The chain has TRBV5-6 and TRBJ1-2; perhaps TRBD1 as D (6 bases). CDR3 length: 16 residues. In germline, CDR1 is SGHDT, CDR2 YYEEEE. V was pared by 6 bases and J by 0 bases, with 18 bases between.

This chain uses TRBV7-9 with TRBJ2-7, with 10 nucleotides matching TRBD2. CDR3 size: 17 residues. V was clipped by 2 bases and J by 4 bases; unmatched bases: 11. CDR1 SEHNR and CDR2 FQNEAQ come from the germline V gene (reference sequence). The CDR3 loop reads CASSLYSGRTHSYEQYF. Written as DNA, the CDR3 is TGTGCCAGCAGCTTATATAGCGGGAGGACCCACAGTTACGAGCAGTACTTC.

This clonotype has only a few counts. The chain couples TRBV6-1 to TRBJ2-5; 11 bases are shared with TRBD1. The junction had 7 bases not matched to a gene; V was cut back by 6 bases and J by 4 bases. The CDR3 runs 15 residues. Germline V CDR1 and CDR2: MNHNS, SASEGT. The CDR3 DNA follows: TGTGCCAGCAGCTGGACAGGGGGCGAAGGAGAGACCCAGTACTTC. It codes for CASSWTGGEGETQYF.

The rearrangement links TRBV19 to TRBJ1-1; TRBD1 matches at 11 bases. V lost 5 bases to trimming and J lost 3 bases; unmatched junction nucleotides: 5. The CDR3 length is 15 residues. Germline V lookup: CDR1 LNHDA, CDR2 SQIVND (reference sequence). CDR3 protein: CASSADRGRDTEAFF. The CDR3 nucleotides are TGTGCCAGTAGTGCGGACAGGGGGCGCGACACTGAAGCTTTCTTT.

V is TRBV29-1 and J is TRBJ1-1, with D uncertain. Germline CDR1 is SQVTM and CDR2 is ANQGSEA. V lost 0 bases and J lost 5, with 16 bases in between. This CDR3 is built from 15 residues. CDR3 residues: CSVEDPRAGGTEAFF. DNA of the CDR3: TGCAGCGTTGAAGATCCTAGGGCGGGAGGGACTGAAGCTTTCTTT.

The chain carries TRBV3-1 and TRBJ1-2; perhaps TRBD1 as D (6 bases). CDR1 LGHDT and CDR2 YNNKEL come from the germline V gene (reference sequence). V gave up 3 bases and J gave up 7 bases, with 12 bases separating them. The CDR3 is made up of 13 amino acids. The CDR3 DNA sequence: TGTGCCAGCAGCCAGGAAACAGGGTCTGGCTACACCTTC. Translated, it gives CASSQETGSGYTF.

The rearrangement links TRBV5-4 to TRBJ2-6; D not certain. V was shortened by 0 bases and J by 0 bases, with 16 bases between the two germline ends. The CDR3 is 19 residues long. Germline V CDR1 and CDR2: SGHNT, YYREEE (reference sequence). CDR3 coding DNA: TGTGCCAGCAGCTTGGTCTCCTTTTTCAGGCGCTCTGGGGCCAACGTCCTGACTTTC. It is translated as CASSLVSFFRRSGANVLTF.